Given below is one T cell receptor beta chain in context. The source of the sample is a study of blood T cell repertoires in COVID-19. Study background: The study drew acute and convalescent COVID-19 samples from the United States, Italy and Spain.

The length of the CDR3 is 12 residues. Trimming took off 6 bases at V and 4 bases at J, with 9 bases between the two ends. Germline V gene data show CDR1 as SNHLY and CDR2 as FYNNEI. Original handling: Amplification with reference gene primers provided the estimates of nucleated cell counts. The repertoire was sequenced with immunoSEQ multiplex PCR; TCRdb's copy has only in-frame clones and lacks some. From that table come the V and J calls and clone size; the DNA was used to work out D and trimming. Of some 150,000 clones detected, around 84% appear once; the ten largest clones hold roughly 9.8%. The specimen was peripheral blood. The J gene is TRBJ1-2, the V gene TRBV2; D unresolved. This clonotype was obtained from a woman aged 50 to 60 with acute or convalescent COVID-19. The CDR3 DNA reads as TGTGCCAGCAGCCAGACACGCTATGGCTACACCTTC. Translated, it gives CASSQTRYGYTF.